This TCR beta chain was observed in a study of CD4 T cells in relation to SARS-CoV-2 and coronaviruses. The germline V gene encodes CDR1 SNHLY and CDR2 FYNNEI. This CDR3 contains 13 residues. Trimming took off 5 bases at V and 2 bases at J, with 10 bases between the two ends. The unexposed donors gave CD4+ T cells in about 2011-2019, prior to COVID-19. Isolation of CD4+ T cells took place after around 11 days in culture. As cell numbers allowed, unexposed-donor CD4+ T cells faced SARS-CoV-2 S/N and four cold-coronavirus spikes. The table came from immunoSEQ multiplex PCR; TCRdb's copy has only in-frame clones and leaves some out. Of 26,000 or so clones listed, about 70% were seen once; the top ten hold roughly a quarter. Comment on this clone: What it recognizes is unknown.

The source is a human donor in good health. This chain links TRBV2 with TRBJ2-7; the D is unclear. The sequenced sample was CD4+ T cells from PBMCs, cultured in vitro. The DNA of the CDR3 is TGTGCCAGCAGTTCCGACGGCACCTACGAGCAGTACTTC. Protein product: CASSSDGTYEQYF. The full variable domain, rest sourced from reference TRBV2 and TRBJ2-7, is EPEVTQTPSHQVTQMGQEVILRCVPISNHLYFYWYRQILGQKVEFLVSFYNNEISEKSEIFDDQFSVERPDGSNFTLKIRSTKLEDSAMYFCASSSDGTYEQYFGPGTRLTVT.